This TCR beta chain emerged from a study of blood T cell repertoires in COVID-19. In Seattle, patients joined the study during active infection and were tracked longitudinally. Germline V gene sequence: CDR1 MNHEY, CDR2 SVGAGI. V shed 0 bases, J shed 0 bases, and the junction held 3 bases outside the gene matches. There are 16 residues in the CDR3. Assay: immunoSEQ multiplex PCR; the TCRdb copy retains only in-frame clones and omits some. The sample carries some 220,000 clones, about 82% recorded once. This rearrangement joins TRBV6-5 to TRBJ2-3; 7 bases line up with TRBD2. The sample consisted of peripheral blood. The TCR originated in a man aged 50 or older with COVID-19, enrolled during active disease. CDR3: CASSYSGRGSTDTQYF. In DNA, the CDR3 is TGTGCCAGCAGTTACTCGGGGCGGGGGAGCACAGATACGCAGTATTTT.